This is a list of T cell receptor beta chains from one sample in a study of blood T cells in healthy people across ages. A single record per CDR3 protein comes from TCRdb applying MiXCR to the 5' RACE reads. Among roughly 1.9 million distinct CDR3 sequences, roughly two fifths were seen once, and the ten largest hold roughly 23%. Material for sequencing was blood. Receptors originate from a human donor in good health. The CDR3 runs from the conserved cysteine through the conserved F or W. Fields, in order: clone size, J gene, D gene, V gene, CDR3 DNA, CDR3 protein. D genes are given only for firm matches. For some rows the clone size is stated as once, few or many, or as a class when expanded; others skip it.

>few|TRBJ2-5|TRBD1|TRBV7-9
TGTGCCAGCAGCTTAGCCAGACAGGGGGAGCTTACAAAGACCCAGTACTTC
CASSLARQGELTKTQYF
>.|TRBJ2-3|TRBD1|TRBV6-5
TGTGCCAGCAGTGGCGACAGGGGCCCGGCAGATACGCAGTATTTT
CASSGDRGPADTQYF
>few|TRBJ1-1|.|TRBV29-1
TGCAGTTTAAGGCAGGGGACCACTGAAGCTTTCTTT
CSLRQGTTEAFF
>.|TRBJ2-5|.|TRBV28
TGTGCCAGCAGTTTAAACTCTCCCCGAGAGACCCAGTACTTC
CASSLNSPRETQYF
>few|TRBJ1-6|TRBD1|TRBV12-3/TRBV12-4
TGTGCCAGCAGGTCGCGGGACAGGGGGCTACACTCCTATAATTCACCCCTCCACTTT
CASRSRDRGLHSYNSPLHF
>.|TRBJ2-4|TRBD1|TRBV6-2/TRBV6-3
TGTGCCAGCAGCACGGACAGGGGGTTTGGAAACATTCAGTACTTC
CASSTDRGFGNIQYF
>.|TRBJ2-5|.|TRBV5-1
TGCGCCAGCAGCTTGTTCGCACGATTGGAGACCCAGTACTTC
CASSLFARLETQYF
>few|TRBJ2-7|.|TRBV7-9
TGTGCCAGCAGCGGAGACATAACTCGCGCCTACGAGCAGTACTTC
CASSGDITRAYEQYF
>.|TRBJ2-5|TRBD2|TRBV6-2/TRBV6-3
TGTGCCAGCAGTCCCGGACTAGCGGGGGTTACCAGGGGAGAGACCCAGTACTTC
CASSPGLAGVTRGETQYF
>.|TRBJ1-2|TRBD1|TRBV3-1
TGTGCCAGCAGCCGGGGACAGGGCGAAACAGGCTACACCTTC
CASSRGQGETGYTF
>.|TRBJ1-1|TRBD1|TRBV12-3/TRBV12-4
TGTGCCAGCAGTTTCCAGGGGGCTGCCACTGAAGCTTTCTTT
CASSFQGAATEAFF
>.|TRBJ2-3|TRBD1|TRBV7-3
TGTGCCAGCAGCTTGCGACAGGGTAAAAATACGCAGTATTTT
CASSLRQGKNTQYF
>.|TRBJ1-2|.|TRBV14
TGTGCCAGCAGCCAAGTTGCCAGGGGTGGCTACACCTTC
CASSQVARGGYTF
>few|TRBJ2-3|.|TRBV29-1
TGCAGCGCCCTCAGTGTGGGAGATACGCAGTATTTT
CSALSVGDTQYF